This entry is about one TCR beta chain. Its antigen is currently unknown. The record originates from a study of graft-versus-host responses after intestinal transplantation. About the study: Recipients across the board were started on anti-thymocyte globulin induction, then kept on tacrolimus and steroids for about 3 years.

Clones were sequenced by immunoSEQ multiplex PCR, and TCRdb holds only the in-frame ones, with some missing. The sample consists of 90,000 to 150,000 clones, roughly 91% of them appearing once. The CDR3 runs 18 residues. With V trimmed by 5 bases and J by 3 bases, 19 bases remained unmatched. Germline V lookup: CDR1 MDHEN, CDR2 SYDVKM. V is TRBV28 and J is TRBJ2-7; 7 bases align to TRBD1. This clonotype was sampled from a human donor who received an intestinal transplant. Specimen: unstimulated CD4+ T cells sorted from spleen or lymph node cells, collected before intestinal transplant. The CDR3 bases are TGTGCCAGCAGTAAAGACAGGGATCGAGGATGGAGGCGCTACGAGCAGTACTTC. Its translation: CASSKDRDRGWRRYEQYF.